This entry concerns a single T cell receptor (beta chain). Its antigen is unidentified. The data are from a study of beta chain features in type 1 diabetes. Study-wide results and limits: Shortening of TCRB CDR3s, moderate but significant, appeared in all four CD4+ subsets of Type 1 diabetes patients.

The study reverse transcribed the entire isolated RNA, so it sequenced expressed TCRB transcripts. The protocol was immunoSEQ multiplex PCR, while the TCRdb copy is restricted to in-frame clones and leaves out a portion. Of under 200,000 clones listed, approximately 9% are singletons. The CDR3 consists of 14 residues. The germline V gene encodes CDR1 KGHSH and CDR2 LQKENI. Trimming pared 3 bases from V and 10 bases from J, leaving 15 bases between. The source material was central memory CD4+ T cells from blood. This sequence was found in a woman between 18 and 29 years old with type 1 diabetes. The chain couples TRBV18 to TRBJ1-4; perhaps TRBD1 as D (6 bases). The CDR3 sequence: CASSPGGTTGKLFF. The CDR3 DNA sequence: TGTGCCAGCTCACCGGGTGGGACAACGGGAAAACTGTTTTTT.